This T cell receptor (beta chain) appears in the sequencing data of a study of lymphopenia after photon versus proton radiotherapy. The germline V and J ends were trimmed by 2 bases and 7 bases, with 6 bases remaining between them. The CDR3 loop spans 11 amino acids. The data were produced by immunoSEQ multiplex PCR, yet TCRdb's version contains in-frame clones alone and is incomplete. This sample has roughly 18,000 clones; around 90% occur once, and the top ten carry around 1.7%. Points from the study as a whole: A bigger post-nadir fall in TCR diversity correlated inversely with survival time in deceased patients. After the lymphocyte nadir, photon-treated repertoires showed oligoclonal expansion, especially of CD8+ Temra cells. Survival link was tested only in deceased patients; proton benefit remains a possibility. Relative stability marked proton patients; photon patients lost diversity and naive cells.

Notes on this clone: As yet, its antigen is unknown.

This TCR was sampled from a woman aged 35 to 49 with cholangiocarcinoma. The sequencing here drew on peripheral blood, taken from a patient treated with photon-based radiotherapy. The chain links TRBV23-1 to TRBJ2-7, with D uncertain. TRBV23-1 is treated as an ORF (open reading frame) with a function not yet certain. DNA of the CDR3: TGCGCCAGCAGTCAAACGATAGAGCAGTACTTC. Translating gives CASSQTIEQYF.